This T cell receptor (beta chain) emerged from a study of blood T cell repertoires in COVID-19 (TCRdb year 2020). For the study in its entirety: Collaborator samples came from the United States, Italy and Spain and covered acute and convalescent phases of COVID-19. Nearly every sample came with metadata listing a de-identified subject ID, COVID-19 status, age in years and sex. Subjects who had been exposed to COVID-19, were actively infected with it, or had recovered from it provided the deeply sampled blood TCRbeta repertoires that made up the dataset. The samples were drawn from two sources: the first 160 participants of the ongoing ImmuneRACE study, and 1,000 to 1,500 subjects contributed by 6 global collaborators. The material from the prospective study consisted of cDNA or gDNA derived from T cells, B-cell-depleted T cells, or PBMCs. Where available, HLA class I and class II types were taken from metadata supplied by the sample provider and were not determined by assay-based typing. The repertoires were released in a freely available public database meant as a resource for research on the immune response to SARS-CoV-2.

Participants in the prospective study were aged about 18 to 100 years, lived in about two dozen United States geographic areas, and enrolled through a virtual design. Cohort assignment in the prospective study relied on participant-reported clinical history from a screening survey and a study questionnaire. In the prospective study, mobile phlebotomists collected whole blood, serum and a nasopharyngeal or oropharyngeal swab from each participant. Over an approximately 2-month period, participants in the prospective study had the option of providing additional blood draws and questionnaires. Before DNA extraction, blood samples from the prospective study were shipped at room temperature or frozen. About this clone itself: Its antigen target is currently unknown. The input lacks base qualities; no much larger clone sits a single base away.

Trimming costs V 8 bases and J 2 bases, and their ends lie 13 bases apart. Looking up the germline V gene (reference sequence) yields CDR1 MNHEY and CDR2 SMNVEV. Counted from cysteine to phenylalanine, this CDR3 has 14 amino acids. Just the 42-base CDR3 DNA is kept, in frame starting at base 1. General findings and caveats noted by the study authors: The amount of clinical and demographic metadata varied by source and participant and was provided uncurated.

TCRbeta CDR3 regions were amplified from genomic DNA by means of the immunoSEQ Assay, a bias-controlled multiplex PCR. The authors' analysis ran thus. Within the assay, amplification of reference gene primers was used to estimate how many nucleated cells each sample contained. To quantify the absolute abundance of each unique TCRbeta CDR3 rearrangement, sequence reads were collapsed and filtered. For each sample, productive Simpson clonality was calculated as the square root of Simpson's diversity index across productive rearrangements. Sourced from immuneACCESS, this table was stored by TCRdb with only in-frame sequences that have V and J called. A share of the clones is absent; for the studies checked, an unresolved V gene accounts for under half, and the remainder has no known explanation. V and J calls and clone size are those listed in that table; D and trimming were worked out from the DNA. The sample yields about 270,000 clones; 85% were counted once. About 9.3% of the sample goes to the ten largest clones.

This clonotype was sampled from a woman in her fifties or sixties with acute COVID-19. The sample was PBMCs or T cells enriched from blood (not recorded which). The chain is made from TRBV27 and TRBJ1-5; the D gene is possibly TRBD1, with 6 bases matching. The DNA sequence follows: TGTGCCAGCGGCCCAGGGGTCGGCAATCAGCCCCAGCATTTT. It codes for CASGPGVGNQPQHF.